This TCR beta chain was captured in a study of blood T cell repertoires in COVID-19. Study at large: COVID-19 samples from acute and convalescent phases originated in the United States, Italy and Spain. PBMCs, B-cell-depleted T cells, or T cells were the source of the cDNA or gDNA that made up the material.

Followed over time, Seattle patients had been enrolled while infection was active. Under the authors' procedure: Counts of nucleated cells, estimated from reference gene primer amplification, were obtained. Using immunoSEQ multiplex PCR, the repertoire was profiled, and TCRdb retains in-frame clones only, with some absent. For V, J and clone size, that table is used; D and trimming come from the DNA. Of about 100,000 clones listed, about 90% are singletons. The CDR3 runs to 13 residues. CDR1 is MNHEY, CDR2 SVGAGI, per germline. Germline trimming cut 6 bases from V and 8 bases from J; bases unmatched to any gene: 6.

The sample taken for sequencing was peripheral blood. V is TRBV6-5 and J is TRBJ1-2; the match to TRBD1 covers 10 bases. The clonotype originates from a young man with COVID-19, enrolled during active disease. CDR3 sequence (DNA): TGTGCCAGCAGCGCCGGACAGGGGGACGGCTACACCTTC. Translating gives CASSAGQGDGYTF.